This T cell receptor beta chain is drawn from a study of T cell responses to AZD1222 COVID-19 vaccine. Clones were sequenced by immunoSEQ multiplex PCR, and TCRdb holds only the in-frame ones, with some missing. The table has roughly 200,000 clones, about 91% seen once; the top ten hold approximately 8%. Note on this clone: Its antigen remains unknown.

Whole-study results and caveats: The repertoires were collected only after the peak T cell response. Donors were largely white British and mainly female; clonal diversity was possibly underestimated. Only a handful of individuals given AZD1222 were seropositive at baseline. Unmutated regions of variants are reportedly targeted by nearly half of spike-specific TCRs.

Trimming left V 0 bases short and J 4 bases short, with 12 bases between. The V gene's germline CDR1 is SGHNT and CDR2 YYREEE (reference sequence). CDR3 length equals 15 residues. Here the sequenced sample was peripheral blood, taken on day 0 of AZD1222 vaccination. The sequence was obtained from an adult in good health. The V call is TRBV5-4, the J call TRBJ2-3; D not resolved. The DNA for the CDR3 is TGTGCCAGCAGCTTGGGCGCGCCTGTCGCAGATACGCAGTATTTT. Its protein is CASSLGAPVADTQYF.